One T cell receptor beta chain is described in this entry. Its antigen is unknown. Treatment in this sample: roughly 18 received Ad26.COV2.S at low or high dose, single or two shots; several received placebo; per-sample allocation not given. Day 63 after the first vaccine or placebo injection was the time point for sampling. Germline V gene sequence: CDR1 SGHVS, CDR2 FNYEAQ. This CDR3 contains 17 residues. J gave up 0 bases and V 3 bases, and 4 bases lay outside the gene matches. The sample comes from a study of Ad26.COV2.S vaccination and SARS-CoV-2 variants. Using immunoSEQ multiplex PCR, the repertoire was profiled, and TCRdb retains in-frame clones only, with some absent. Of about 680,000 clones in the sample, about 89% are singletons; the top ten hold approximately 1.5%. Points from the study as a whole: Analytic work on TCR breadth and depth might have understated the full extent of total T cell responses.

This clonotype originated in a person between 18 and 59 years old who received the Ad26.COV2.S COVID-19 vaccine or a placebo. Source: peripheral blood, taken in a trial of Ad26.COV2.S vaccine versus placebo. The chain has TRBV7-6 and TRBJ2-6; 8 bases line up with TRBD1. The CDR3 coding sequence is TGTGCCAGCAGCTTCGGACAGGGAGACTCTGGGGCCAACGTCCTGACTTTC. Translation gives CASSFGQGDSGANVLTF.